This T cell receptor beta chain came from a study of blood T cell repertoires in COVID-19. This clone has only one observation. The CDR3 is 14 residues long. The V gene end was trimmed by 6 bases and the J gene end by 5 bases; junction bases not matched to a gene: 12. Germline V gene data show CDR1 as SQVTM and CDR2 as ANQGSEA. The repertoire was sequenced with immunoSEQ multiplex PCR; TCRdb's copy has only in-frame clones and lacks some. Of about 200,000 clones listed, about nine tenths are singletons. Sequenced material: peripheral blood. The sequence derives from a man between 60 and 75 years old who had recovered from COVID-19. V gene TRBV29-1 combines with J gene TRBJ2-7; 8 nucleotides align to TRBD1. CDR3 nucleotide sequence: TGCAGCGTGACAGACAGGGGTTCTTCCAACGAGCAGTACTTC. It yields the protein CSVTDRGSSNEQYF.